These 17 T cell receptor beta chains came from one sample sequenced in a study of T cell repertoires in cytomegalovirus infection. TCRdb independently ran MiXCR on the reads; one entry per CDR3 protein. Counted here are tens of thousands of distinct CDR3 sequences, about 27% occurring once; the ten biggest clones make up 59%. No cognate antigen is known for these TCRs. Specimen: CD8+ T cells from cultured PBMCs, collected from culture after CMV antigen stimulation. The receptors were gathered from a human donor in good health (CMV status not recorded). Some clones in this sample may be carry-over from other donors' samples.

V and J are TRBV11-2 and TRBJ2-2, with TRBD1 matching 8 bases. V dropped 5 bases and J dropped 14; count of bases not matched to a gene: 16. The CDR3 has 15 amino acids. Germline V CDR1 and CDR2: SGHAT, FQNNGV. CDR3 sequence: CASSRGQGAPQFLFF. CDR3 bases: TGTGCCAGCAGCCGAGGCCAGGGGGCCCCACAATTTCTGTTTTTT.

Only a few counts were recorded for this clonotype. V is TRBV5-1 and J is TRBJ1-5; tentative D call: TRBD1 (5 bases). Trimming pared 0 bases from V and 0 bases from J, leaving 7 bases between. The CDR3 is made up of 15 amino acids. The germline gives CDR1 SGHRS, CDR2 YFSETQ. The CDR3 is CASSLVGASNQPQHF. DNA of the CDR3: TGCGCCAGCAGCTTGGTTGGGGCTAGCAATCAGCCCCAGCATTTT.

This clonotype has more than one count but fewer than ten. V gene TRBV27 combines with J gene TRBJ1-5, with 10 bases matching TRBD1. The V and J ends lost 4 bases and 7 bases, in that order; junction bases with no gene match: 7. The length of the CDR3 is 15 residues. Germline values: CDR1 MNHEY, CDR2 SMNVEV (reference sequence). CDR3 sequence (DNA): TGTGCCAGCAGTTCCGGGACAGGGGTGGTGCAGCCCCAGCATTTT. Translated, it gives CASSSGTGVVQPQHF.

This rearrangement joins TRBV29-1 to TRBJ2-7, with D possibly TRBD1 on 7 matching bases. Germline V lookup: CDR1 SQVTM, CDR2 ANQGSEA. V lost 4 bases to trimming and J lost 5 bases, with 15 bases between them. The CDR3 totals 13 residues. The CDR3 nucleotides are TGCAGCGTTGTGGGGGGCAGGGGGAACGAGCAGTACTTC. Protein sequence: CSVVGGRGNEQYF.

This clonotype was counted ten times or more. V and J are TRBV30 and TRBJ1-6; D not certain. CDR1 is GTSNPN, CDR2 SVGIG, per germline (reference sequence). The CDR3 loop spans 15 amino acids. Trimming shortened V by 4 bases and J by 9 bases, and 19 bases separated the two germline ends. CDR3 protein: CAWTLTEHRISPLHF. CDR3 sequence (DNA): TGTGCCTGGACTCTCACCGAACACCGGATTTCACCCCTCCACTTT.

At least ten counts were recorded for this clonotype. The CDR3 coding sequence is TGTGCCAGCAGTGAAGGGACAGGGTACTCCTACGAGCAGTACTTC. It yields the protein CASSEGTGYSYEQYF. V gene TRBV6-1 combines with J gene TRBJ2-7; 8 nucleotides match TRBD1. This CDR3 is built from 15 residues. The J segment lost 0 bases and the V segment lost 1 base, leaving 2 bases of the junction unmatched. Germline CDR1 MNHNS, CDR2 SASEGT.

This clonotype came up many times. The CDR3 here is CASSPLTDNTEAFF. CDR3 nucleotides: TGTGCCAGCAGTCCATTGACAGATAACACTGAAGCTTTCTTT. This sequence joins TRBV6-2 or TRBV6-3 and TRBJ1-1; tentative D call: TRBD1 (5 bases). V was pared by 5 bases and J by 2 bases, with 12 bases between. The V gene's germline CDR1 is MNHEY and CDR2 SVGEGT. The CDR3 runs 14 residues.

The V and J genes are TRBV10-3 and TRBJ1-1; D call uncertain. V was pared by 4 bases and J by 6 bases, with 15 bases between. Germline CDR1 is ENHRY and CDR2 is SYGVKD. CDR3 size: 14 residues. This chain's CDR3 is CAISGGGGSAEAFF. The CDR3 DNA sequence: TGTGCCATCAGTGGTGGCGGTGGCTCTGCTGAAGCTTTCTTT.

This clonotype was observed a few times. The gene calls are TRBV20-1 and TRBJ2-1; TRBD2 matches 9 bases. Germline V gives CDR1 DFQATT, CDR2 SNEGSKA (reference sequence). With V trimmed by 5 bases and J by 3 bases, 8 bases remained unmatched. The CDR3 covers 15 residues. This CDR3 reads CSAHGREGGYNEQFF. In DNA form, the CDR3 reads TGCAGTGCTCACGGGCGGGAGGGGGGCTACAATGAGCAGTTCTTC.

Many counts were recorded for this clonotype. The chain employs TRBV7-4 and TRBJ1-4, with D unclear. The CDR3 length is 17 residues. V lost 3 bases, J lost 4 bases, and 18 bases lay in between. The V gene's germline CDR1 is SGHVT and CDR2 SQSDAQ. CDR3 DNA sequence: TGTGCCAGCAGCTTGGGCCCCCACGGGATCCTTAATGAAAAACTGTTTTTT. Protein: CASSLGPHGILNEKLFF.

The V and J genes are TRBV30 and TRBJ1-4; D is undetermined. With 2 bases removed from V and 3 bases from J, the gap between germline ends came to 16 bases. The CDR3 consists of 16 residues. Germline V CDR1 and CDR2: GTSNPN, SVGIG (reference sequence). The CDR3 DNA reads as TGTGCCTGGAGTACCACGGACTTTCCCGCTAATGAAAAACTGTTTTTT. It yields the protein CAWSTTDFPANEKLFF.

In regard to this clonotype: At one of its ends the junction is not consistent with the germline gene, which may arise from a read error. Here the CDR3 reads CACSLRRQRIQHYF. For the CDR3, the DNA is TGTGCCTGCAGTTTACGACGACAGAGGATACAGCATTACTTC. The chain has TRBV12-3 or TRBV12-4 and TRBJ2-7; maybe TRBD1 (5 bases). The CDR3 runs 14 residues.

This chain connects TRBV6-2 or TRBV6-3 to TRBJ2-5, with TRBD2 matching 7 bases. This CDR3 is built from 17 residues. V dropped 8 bases and J dropped 3; count of bases not matched to a gene: 18. The germline V gene has CDR1 MNHEY and CDR2 SVGEGT. CDR3 residues: CASAAEVSWLAEETQYF. The CDR3 DNA is TGTGCCAGCGCCGCCGAGGTGTCGTGGCTAGCGGAAGAGACCCAGTACTTC.

The chain is built from TRBV19 and TRBJ2-5; 10 positions agree with TRBD1. CDR3 length: 15 residues. Germline CDR1 LNHDA, CDR2 SQIVND (reference sequence). Trimming removed 5 bases from V and 5 bases from J; junction bases left unmatched: 8. The CDR3 is CASSADRGLIETQYF. The CDR3 nucleotides are TGTGCCAGTAGTGCCGACAGGGGGCTAATCGAGACCCAGTACTTC.

The chain employs TRBV7-9 and TRBJ2-7; D uncertain. The CDR3 consists of 14 residues. CDR1 and CDR2 (germline): SEHNR, FQNEAQ (reference sequence). V lost 4 bases to trimming and J lost 1 base, with 11 bases between them. Here the CDR3 reads CASSSLTESYEQYF. The CDR3 coding sequence is TGTGCCAGCAGCTCCCTAACAGAGTCCTACGAGCAGTACTTC.

This clonotype was counted between two and nine times. V usage is TRBV11-3 and J usage is TRBJ2-5; D uncertain. V shed 6 bases and J shed 2 bases, with 7 bases lying between them. This CDR3 is 12 amino acids long. The germline V gene encodes CDR1 SGHNT and CDR2 YENEEA. The CDR3 reads CASRAAQETQYF. The CDR3 DNA reads as TGTGCCAGCAGGGCAGCACAAGAGACCCAGTACTTC.

This chain links TRBV27 with TRBJ2-1; D tentatively reads TRBD1 or TRBD2 (5 bases each). V lost 4 bases and J 4 bases, leaving 14 bases between the germline ends. The CDR3 contains 15 residues. The germline V gene encodes CDR1 MNHEY and CDR2 SMNVEV (reference sequence). CDR3 nucleotides: TGTGCCAGCAGTTCCCCCGGGACCAATTACAATGAGCAGTTCTTC. Its protein product is CASSSPGTNYNEQFF.